The T cell receptor beta chain under discussion was sequenced for a study of T cells after yellow fever vaccination. General study findings and limits: In post-booster samples, most primary-vaccination clones reappeared (about 96% CD4, 70% to 90% CD8).

This clonotype occurred a few times. Antigen unknown. TCRdb used MiXCR to reprocess the 5' RACE reads, holding one entry per CDR3 protein. The profile shows fewer than 450,000 distinct CDR3 sequences, roughly 11% of them singletons. Between the trimmed V and J ends, which lost 6 bases and 4 bases, there was a span of 19 bases. The CDR3 length is 15 residues. Germline-derived CDR1 and CDR2 are DFQATT and SNEGSKA (reference sequence). This sequence was found in a man between 18 and 29 years old who received the YFV17D yellow fever vaccine. J is TRBJ2-1 and V is TRBV20-1; D tentatively fits TRBD1 or TRBD2 (5 bases each). The sequences come from PBMCs, collected on the day of the first yellow fever vaccination. CDR3 in amino acids: CSARGVGRGYNEQFF. In DNA form, the CDR3 reads TGCAGTGCCCGAGGGGTGGGGAGAGGATACAATGAGCAGTTCTTC.